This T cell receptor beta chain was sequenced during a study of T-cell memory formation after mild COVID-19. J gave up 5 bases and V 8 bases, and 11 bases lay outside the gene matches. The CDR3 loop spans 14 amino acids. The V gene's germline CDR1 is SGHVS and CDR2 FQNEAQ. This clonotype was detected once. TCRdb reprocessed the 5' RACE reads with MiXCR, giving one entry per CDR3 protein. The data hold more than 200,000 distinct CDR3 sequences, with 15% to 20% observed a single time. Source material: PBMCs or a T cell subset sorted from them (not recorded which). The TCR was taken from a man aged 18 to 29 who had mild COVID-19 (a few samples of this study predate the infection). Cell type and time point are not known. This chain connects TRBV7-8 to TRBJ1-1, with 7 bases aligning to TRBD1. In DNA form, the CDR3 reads TGTGCCAGCGGATTAAACAGGGGAGTAACTGAAGCTTTCTTT. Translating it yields CASGLNRGVTEAFF.